A single sample is the source of the 3 T cell receptor beta chains below, sequenced in a study of shared clonotypes between healthy human individuals. Here immunoSEQ multiplex PCR was the method, and the copy in TCRdb shows in-frame clones only, minus some. The repertoire consists of approximately 88,000 clones, with about 70% occurring once and the leading ten covering 50%. Sequencing used memory CD8+ T cells sorted from blood. Stated subset: CD45RO+ cells pooled with CCR7-negative TemRA cells. These receptors all come from a man aged 25-45 years in good health.

The genes are TRBV6-1 and TRBJ1-5; no clear D gene. The germline V and J ends were trimmed by 6 bases and 8 bases, with 17 bases remaining between them. The length of the CDR3 is 14 residues. Germline V gene data show CDR1 as MNHNS and CDR2 as SASEGT. The CDR3 nucleotides are TGTGCCAGCAGCTCCGGGCCGATTGGGGAGCCCCAGCATTTT. It translates to CASSSGPIGEPQHF.

The chain couples TRBV6-6 to TRBJ2-7; the D call may be TRBD1 or TRBD2 (5 bases each). Trimming took off 6 bases at V and 2 bases at J, with 11 bases between the two ends. CDR3 length equals 13 residues. CDR1 and CDR2 from the germline V gene are MNHNY and SVGAGI (reference sequence). The CDR3 nucleotides read TGTGCCAGCAGATCCGGGACCACCTACGAGCAGTACTTC. Its translation is CASRSGTTYEQYF.

In regard to this clone: The likely explanation is a read error, given a far larger clone one base away. This chain links TRBV7-9 with TRBJ2-4; D tentatively reads TRBD1 or TRBD2 (6 bases each). The V and J ends lost 5 bases and 8 bases respectively, with 16 bases between them. CDR1 SEHNR and CDR2 FQNEAQ come from the germline V gene (reference sequence). The CDR3 sequence is 14 residues long. This CDR3 is CASSQGLEGDIQYF. In DNA, the CDR3 is TGTGCCAGCAGCCAGGGGCTGGAGGGGGACATTCAGTACTTC.